What follows are 12 T cell receptor beta chains derived from one specimen sequenced in a study of blood T cell repertoires in COVID-19. Here immunoSEQ multiplex PCR was the method, and the copy in TCRdb shows in-frame clones only, minus some. Of roughly 77,000 clones in the sample, approximately 90% were seen once. The source material was peripheral blood. These receptors came from a man in his fifties or sixties with active COVID-19.

J is TRBJ2-5 and V is TRBV7-2; TRBD1 matches 8 bases. Germline values: CDR1 SGHTA, CDR2 FQGNSA. Trimming removed 4 bases from V and 7 bases from J; junction bases left unmatched: 8. The CDR3 totals 14 residues. Here the CDR3 DNA reads TGTGCCAGCAGCTATGACAGGGGAGAAGGGACCCAGTACTTC. This sequence encodes CASSYDRGEGTQYF.

In its sample, this clone was seen once. The CDR3 nucleotides read TGCAGCACCTCGGGTCCCTATGGCTACACCTTC. Amino acids: CSTSGPYGYTF. The genes are TRBV29-1 and TRBJ1-2; no definite D call. The germline V and J ends were trimmed by 8 bases and 4 bases, with 11 bases remaining between them. The CDR3 is 11 residues long. Germline V gives CDR1 SQVTM, CDR2 ANQGSEA. Full variable domain (rest looked up from reference TRBV29-1 and TRBJ1-2): SAVISQKPSRDICQRGTSLTIQCQVDSQVTMMFWYRQQPGQSLTLIATANQGSEATYESGFVIDKFPISRPNLTFSTLTVSNMSPEDSSIYLCSTSGPYGYTFGSGTRLTVV.

This sequence joins TRBV28 and TRBJ1-5; D call uncertain. The V gene's germline CDR1 is MDHEN and CDR2 SYDVKM. V was shortened by 1 base and J by 9 bases, with 13 bases between the two germline ends. The CDR3 consists of 14 residues. The CDR3, as DNA: TGTGCCAGCAGTTTATCCCCGGGAGGGATGCCCCAGCATTTT. Translation gives CASSLSPGGMPQHF. Drawing the rest from reference TRBV28 and TRBJ1-5, the complete variable domain is DVKVTQSSRYLVKRTGEKVFLECVQDMDHENMFWYRQDPGLGLRLIYFSYDVKMKEKGDIPEGYSVSREKKERFSLILESASTNQTSMYLCASSLSPGGMPQHFGDGTRLSIL.

The chain employs TRBV7-2 and TRBJ2-2; D is possibly TRBD2 (5 bases). This CDR3 is 14 amino acids long. V was clipped by 5 bases and J by 3 bases, with 10 bases between them. From germline, CDR1 is SGHTA and CDR2 FQGNSA. The CDR3 DNA is TGTGCCAGCAGCCAGAGGGTTTACACCGGGGAGCTGTTTTTT. Its protein is CASSQRVYTGELFF.

This chain joins TRBV5-1 and TRBJ1-2; TRBD1 agrees at 8 bases. Losses at the gene ends were 3 bases for V and 6 bases for J; bases not matched to a gene: 7. The CDR3 extends over 14 amino acids. Germline CDR1 is SGHRS and CDR2 is YFSETQ. The CDR3 spells CASSSSQGEHGYTF. CDR3 nucleotides: TGCGCCAGCAGCTCCTCACAGGGGGAGCATGGCTACACCTTC.

This clone was picked up one time. V and J are TRBV12-5 and TRBJ1-1; 9 positions agree with TRBD1. Germline V gene data show CDR1 as LGHNT and CDR2 as FRNRAP. The CDR3 contains 16 residues. V shed 6 bases, J shed 0 bases, and the junction held 8 bases outside the gene matches. CDR3 nucleotides: TGTGCTAGTGGCCCGCCCCGGGACAGGGTGAACACTGAAGCTTTCTTT. It yields the protein CASGPPRDRVNTEAFF.

This chain uses TRBV6-6 with TRBJ2-5, with a tentative D call TRBD2 (6 bases). V gave up 2 bases and J gave up 3 bases, with 16 bases separating them. The CDR3 totals 16 residues. Germline CDR1 MNHNY, CDR2 SVGAGI (reference sequence). The CDR3 spells CASSYPGRPGEETQYF. DNA for the CDR3: TGTGCCAGCAGTTACCCCGGGCGCCCGGGGGAAGAGACCCAGTACTTC.

The chain uses TRBV10-1 and TRBJ2-2; possible D gene TRBD2, 5 bases. Trimming took off 6 bases at V and 6 bases at J, with 17 bases between the two ends. The V gene's germline CDR1 is WNHNN and CDR2 SYGVQD (reference sequence). The CDR3 covers 15 residues. The CDR3 loop reads CASREEWLAAGELFF. The CDR3 coding sequence is TGCGCCAGCAGGGAGGAGTGGCTAGCTGCCGGGGAGCTGTTTTTT.

This sequence joins TRBV19 and TRBJ1-2; a weak D match, TRBD1 (5 bases). The CDR3 is 13 residues long. Between the trimmed V and J ends, which lost 7 bases and 9 bases, there was a span of 18 bases. Germline values: CDR1 LNHDA, CDR2 SQIVND (reference sequence). The CDR3 reads CASIGRQPFRYTF. The CDR3 nucleotides are TGTGCCAGTATAGGTCGACAGCCTTTTCGCTACACCTTC.

The chain uses TRBV3-1 (or the pseudogene TRBV3-2) and TRBJ2-7; TRBD1 matches 9 bases. V lost 5 bases, J lost 6 bases, and 11 bases stayed unmatched. This CDR3 is 15 amino acids long. Germline values: CDR1 LGHDT, CDR2 YNNKEL (reference sequence). CDR3 DNA sequence: TGTGCCAGCAGCTACGGGACAGGGACCCAAGGCGAGCAGTACTTC. Protein product: CASSYGTGTQGEQYF.

The chain recombines TRBV5-1 with TRBJ2-7, with 8 bases matching TRBD2. The germline V gene encodes CDR1 SGHRS and CDR2 YFSETQ. Unmatched junction bases numbered 5, after V lost 0 bases and J lost 3 bases. The CDR3 consists of 15 residues. In nucleotides, the CDR3 is TGCGCCAGCAGCTTGGCTCCGAGCGGGGGCTACGAGCAGTACTTC. As protein: CASSLAPSGGYEQYF.

J is TRBJ1-2 and V is TRBV19; 7 bases match TRBD1. Trimming took 5 bases from V and 5 from J; bases not matched to a gene: 2. Germline V lookup: CDR1 LNHDA, CDR2 SQIVND (reference sequence). CDR3 length: 12 residues. CDR3: CASSRDRYGYTF. CDR3 bases: TGTGCCAGTAGTCGGGACAGATATGGCTACACCTTC. The variable domain in full, with the rest retrieved from reference TRBV19 and TRBJ1-2, is DGGITQSPKYLFRKEGQNVTLSCEQNLNHDAMYWYRQDPGQGLRLIYYSQIVNDFQKGDIAEGYSVSREKKESFPLTVTSAQKNPTAFYLCASSRDRYGYTFGSGTRLTVV.